Each of the 20 T cell receptor beta chains below was sequenced from the same sample in a study of CD8 T cells in Susac syndrome. Reverse transcription of about 0.5 to 1 ug RNA used random hexamers. Using its own MiXCR run on the immunoSEQ multiplex PCR reads, TCRdb lists one record per CDR3 protein. The sample holds over 95,000 distinct CDR3 sequences; 85% to 95% are singletons and the top ten take 0.11% to 0.15%. Sequencing was done on a sample of CD4+ T cells from PBMCs. These receptors were obtained from a human donor in good health.

J is TRBJ1-1 and V is TRBV18; unclear D gene. This CDR3 has 14 amino acids. Germline CDR1 is KGHSH and CDR2 is LQKENI. Trimming took off 5 bases at V and 6 bases at J, with 16 bases between the two ends. The CDR3, as DNA: TGTGCCAGCTCAAGTATCCGAGCCCCCGCTGAAGCTTTCTTT. Protein sequence: CASSSIRAPAEAFF.

The gene calls are TRBV5-1 and TRBJ2-6; D remains ambiguous. The V gene lost 0 bases and the J gene lost 1 base, with 5 bases spanning the gap. The length of the CDR3 is 15 residues. Per germline, CDR1 SGHRS and CDR2 YFSETQ. The CDR3 is CASSLEKSGANVLTF. The CDR3 DNA is TGCGCCAGCAGCTTGGAAAAATCTGGGGCCAACGTCCTGACTTTC.

This rearrangement joins TRBV7-9 to TRBJ2-7, with D perhaps TRBD1 (5 bases). The V gene's germline CDR1 is SEHNR and CDR2 FQNEAQ (reference sequence). The CDR3 has 11 amino acids. V lost 3 bases, J lost 12 bases, and 12 bases lay in between. Here the CDR3 reads CASSFGQGLYF. CDR3 in DNA: TGTGCCAGCAGCTTTGGGCAGGGTCTGTACTTC. The whole variable domain, filled in from reference TRBV7-9 and TRBJ2-7, reads DTGVSQNPRHKITKRGQNVTFRCDPISEHNRLYWYRQTLGQGPEFLTYFQNEAQLEKSRLLSDRFSAERPKGSFSTLEIQRTEQGDSAMYLCASSFGQGLYFGPGTRLTVT.

J is TRBJ2-1 and V is TRBV7-2; 7 bases line up with TRBD2. The V segment lost 0 bases and the J segment 0 bases; nucleotides outside the gene matches: 5. The CDR3 consists of 17 residues. Germline V gives CDR1 SGHTA, CDR2 FQGNSA. The CDR3 DNA sequence: TGTGCCAGCAGCTTAGCCCTAGCGGCAAGCTCCTACAATGAGCAGTTCTTC. Encoded protein: CASSLALAASSYNEQFF.

The V call is TRBV19, the J call TRBJ1-5, with unresolved D. Trimming took off 3 bases at V and 3 bases at J, with 3 bases between the two ends. The CDR3 has 12 amino acids. Germline V lookup: CDR1 LNHDA, CDR2 SQIVND (reference sequence). CDR3 region: CASSMTNQPQHF. As DNA, the CDR3 is TGTGCCAGTAGTATGACCAATCAGCCCCAGCATTTT. Variable domain in full (rest from reference TRBV19 and TRBJ1-5): DGGITQSPKYLFRKEGQNVTLSCEQNLNHDAMYWYRQDPGQGLRLIYYSQIVNDFQKGDIAEGYSVSREKKESFPLTVTSAQKNPTAFYLCASSMTNQPQHFGDGTRLSIL.

The chain recombines TRBV6-2 or TRBV6-3 with TRBJ2-1; 7 bases match TRBD2. Germline CDR1 and CDR2: MNHEY and SVGEGT. The CDR3 covers 15 residues. Trimming at V came to 1 base and at J to 2 bases, leaving 2 bases not matched to a gene. As DNA, the CDR3 is TGTGCCAGCAGTTACTTGGCGGGGGCCTACAATGAGCAGTTCTTC. It codes for CASSYLAGAYNEQFF.

This rearrangement joins TRBV7-2 to TRBJ2-1, with D unclear. Per germline, CDR1 SGHTA and CDR2 FQGNSA. Trimming shortened V by 1 base and J by 9 bases, and 10 bases separated the two germline ends. The CDR3 length is 13 residues. The CDR3 reads CASSLVDKGEQFF. The CDR3 DNA is TGTGCCAGCAGCTTAGTGGATAAGGGTGAGCAGTTCTTC.

The V gene is TRBV19, the J gene TRBJ1-2; 7 bases agree with TRBD1. The V segment lost 3 bases and the J segment 7 bases; nucleotides outside the gene matches: 11. Germline CDR1 is LNHDA and CDR2 is SQIVND (reference sequence). This CDR3 has 15 amino acids. The CDR3 nucleotides read TGTGCCAGTAGTATCCGGCAGGGGGTTGGTGGTGGCTACACCTTC. Translated: CASSIRQGVGGGYTF.

The CDR3 DNA reads as TGTGCCGTCGACAGGAACCGTCCCTACGAGCAGTACTTC. It codes for CAVDRNRPYEQYF. V gene TRBV7-9 combines with J gene TRBJ2-7; weak D call: TRBD1 (6 bases). Germline V lookup: CDR1 SEHNR, CDR2 FQNEAQ (reference sequence). CDR3 length: 13 amino acids. V dropped 11 bases and J dropped 2 bases, with 16 bases sitting between them.

The chain recombines TRBV7-2 with TRBJ2-1, with D hard to call. The CDR3 contains 19 residues. The germline V gene has CDR1 SGHTA and CDR2 FQGNSA. With 4 bases removed from V and 0 bases from J, the gap between germline ends came to 22 bases. The CDR3 is CASSSKGSALFRSYNEQFF. CDR3 DNA sequence: TGTGCCAGCAGCTCAAAAGGGTCCGCCCTTTTTCGCTCCTACAATGAGCAGTTCTTC. Looking up the rest from reference TRBV7-2 and TRBJ2-1 gives the full variable domain: GAGVSQSPSNKVTEKGKDVELRCDPISGHTALYWYRQSLGQGLEFLIYFQGNSAPDKSGLPSDRFSAERTGGSVSTLTIQRTQQEDSAVYLCASSSKGSALFRSYNEQFFGPGTRLTVL.

J is TRBJ2-3 and V is TRBV6-5, with D possibly being TRBD1 (5 bases). Between the trimmed V and J ends, which lost 0 bases and 0 bases, there was a span of 7 bases. The germline V gene has CDR1 MNHEY and CDR2 SVGAGI. The CDR3 length is 15 residues. CDR3 nucleotide sequence: TGTGCCAGCAGTTACTCTGCAGGGAGCACAGATACGCAGTATTTT. Its protein is CASSYSAGSTDTQYF.

The chain links TRBV4-1 to TRBJ2-1, with 10 bases lining up with TRBD2. V trimming: 1 base; J trimming: 4 bases; junction bases outside the gene matches: 7. The CDR3 has 17 residues. Looked up from germline, CDR1 is MGHRA and CDR2 is YSYEKL. CDR3 DNA sequence: TGCGCCAGCAGCCAAGGGACCCAGCGGGGGGGGTACAATGAGCAGTTCTTC. Translating it yields CASSQGTQRGGYNEQFF.

The gene calls are TRBV24-1 and TRBJ2-3; 7 bases fit TRBD1. Germline CDR1 reads KGHDR; CDR2 reads SFDVKD. V shed 4 bases and J 9 bases; nucleotides not matched to a gene: 9. The CDR3 sequence is 14 residues long. The CDR3 sequence is CATSDSQGGRTQYF. The DNA of the CDR3 is TGTGCCACCAGTGACTCACAAGGGGGCAGGACGCAGTATTTT.

The CDR3, as DNA: TGTGCCAGCAGTTCTCTTGGGGGGCGAGGCAATGAGCAGTTCTTC. This encodes CASSSLGGRGNEQFF. The chain couples TRBV6-5 to TRBJ2-1; perhaps D is TRBD1 or TRBD2 (6 bases each). CDR1 MNHEY and CDR2 SVGAGI come from the germline V gene. Trimming took off 4 bases at V and 6 bases at J, with 16 bases between the two ends. CDR3 length equals 15 residues.

This clonotype was observed a handful of times. The chain carries TRBV28 and TRBJ2-4; 9 bases are a match to TRBD1. The CDR3 length is 18 residues. The germline gives CDR1 MDHEN, CDR2 SYDVKM. V was clipped by 5 bases and J by 3 bases; unmatched bases: 14. The CDR3 DNA follows: TGTGCCAGCAGTCTTGACCCCCCGGGACAGGGCATCAAAAACATTCAGTACTTC. Its translation: CASSLDPPGQGIKNIQYF.

The rearrangement uses TRBV5-1 and TRBJ1-2; TRBD1 agrees at 7 bases. The V gene's germline CDR1 is SGHRS and CDR2 YFSETQ. The ends lost 1 base at V and 5 bases at J; junction bases unmatched: 2. The CDR3 spans 13 residues. In nucleotides, the CDR3 is TGCGCCAGCAGCTTGACAGGGGTGTATGGCTACACCTTC. This translates into CASSLTGVYGYTF.

V usage is TRBV7-3 and J usage is TRBJ2-3; 10 nucleotides match TRBD2. Trimming at V came to 5 bases and at J to 1 base, leaving 3 bases not matched to a gene. This CDR3 region has 15 residues. The V gene's germline CDR1 is SGHTA and CDR2 FQGTGA. The CDR3 DNA follows: TGTGCCAGCAGCCGACTAGCGGGCCGCACAGATACGCAGTATTTT. It translates to CASSRLAGRTDTQYF.

This chain joins TRBV24-1 and TRBJ2-1; 11 positions agree with TRBD1. CDR3 length: 14 amino acids. The V gene end was trimmed by 3 bases and the J gene end by 7 bases; junction bases not matched to a gene: 1. Germline V CDR1 and CDR2: KGHDR, SFDVKD. The CDR3 reads CATSDRDRGNEQFF. CDR3 coding DNA: TGTGCCACCAGTGATAGGGACAGGGGGAATGAGCAGTTCTTC.

V gene TRBV7-2 combines with J gene TRBJ1-1; possibly TRBD1 for D (5 bases). CDR3 length: 14 amino acids. Deletions cut 3 bases from V and 2 bases from J, with 10 bases between. The germline V gene has CDR1 SGHTA and CDR2 FQGNSA. The CDR3 loop is CASSLGLSNTEAFF. The CDR3 region has the DNA TGTGCCAGCAGCTTGGGACTCTCAAACACTGAAGCTTTCTTT.

The CDR3 region has the DNA TGTGCCAGTAGGGGACTAGCGGGAGGCGAAGAGACCCAGTACTTC. Translation: CASRGLAGGEETQYF. The V gene is TRBV19, the J gene TRBJ2-5; 15 bases are a match to TRBD2. V was pared by 6 bases and J by 3 bases, with 2 bases of the junction left unmatched. There are 15 residues in the CDR3. CDR1 and CDR2 (germline): LNHDA, SQIVND (reference sequence). The full variable domain, completed using reference TRBV19 and TRBJ2-5, is DGGITQSPKYLFRKEGQNVTLSCEQNLNHDAMYWYRQDPGQGLRLIYYSQIVNDFQKGDIAEGYSVSREKKESFPLTVTSAQKNPTAFYLCASRGLAGGEETQYFGPGTRLLVL.